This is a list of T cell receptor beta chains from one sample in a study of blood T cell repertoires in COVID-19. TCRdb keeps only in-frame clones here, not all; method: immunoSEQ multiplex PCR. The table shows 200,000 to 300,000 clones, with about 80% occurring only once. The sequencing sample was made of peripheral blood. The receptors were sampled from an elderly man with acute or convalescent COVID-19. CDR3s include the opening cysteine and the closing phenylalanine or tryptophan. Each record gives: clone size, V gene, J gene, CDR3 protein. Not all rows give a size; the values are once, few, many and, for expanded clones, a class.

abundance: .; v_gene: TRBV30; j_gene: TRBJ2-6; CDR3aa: CAWSRDRGLGYSGANVLTF
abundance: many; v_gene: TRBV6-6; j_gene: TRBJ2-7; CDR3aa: CASSYSNSPYEQYF
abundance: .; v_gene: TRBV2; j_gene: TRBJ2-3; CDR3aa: CASRGQGRGTDTQYF
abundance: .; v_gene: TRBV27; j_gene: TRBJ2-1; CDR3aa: CASSFGDTRWSEQFF
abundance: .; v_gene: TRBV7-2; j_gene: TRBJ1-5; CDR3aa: CASSWRLDRVSNQPQHF
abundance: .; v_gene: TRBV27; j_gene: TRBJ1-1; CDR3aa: CASSPGLRGGTEAFF
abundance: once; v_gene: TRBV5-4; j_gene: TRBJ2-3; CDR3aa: CASSSSNRETDTQYF
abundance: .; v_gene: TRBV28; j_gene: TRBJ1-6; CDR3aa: CASRDGGSYNSPLHF
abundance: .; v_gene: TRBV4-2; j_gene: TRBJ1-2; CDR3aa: CASSQAGTRDGYTF
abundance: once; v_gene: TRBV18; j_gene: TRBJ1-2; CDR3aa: CASSPGHRYGYTF
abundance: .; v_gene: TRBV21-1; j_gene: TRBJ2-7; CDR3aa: CASSNGRDRAVEQYF
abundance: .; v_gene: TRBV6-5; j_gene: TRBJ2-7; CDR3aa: CAIASLTSSSYEQYF
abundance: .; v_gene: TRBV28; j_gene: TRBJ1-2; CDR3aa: CASSLMRVTGGYTF
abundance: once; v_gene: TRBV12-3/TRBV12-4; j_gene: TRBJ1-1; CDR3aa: CASSPGGVLAFF
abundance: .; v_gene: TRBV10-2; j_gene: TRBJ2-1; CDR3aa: CASSESDRGLEFF
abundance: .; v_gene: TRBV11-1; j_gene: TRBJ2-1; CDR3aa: CASTIGDPRYNEQFF
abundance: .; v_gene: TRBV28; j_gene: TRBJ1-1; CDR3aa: CASSLYAGGRGAFF
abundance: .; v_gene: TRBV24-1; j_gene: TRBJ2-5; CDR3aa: CATSDYRDGRASQTQYF
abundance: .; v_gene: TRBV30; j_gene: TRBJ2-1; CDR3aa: CAWSVVRANNEQFF
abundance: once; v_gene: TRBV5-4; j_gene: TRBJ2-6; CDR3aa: CASSLSVGQRKSGANVLTF
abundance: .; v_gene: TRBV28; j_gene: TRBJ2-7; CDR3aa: CASSFSPGQDSYEQYF
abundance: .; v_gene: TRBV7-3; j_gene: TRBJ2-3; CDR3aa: CASSEGTSGSRTDTQYF
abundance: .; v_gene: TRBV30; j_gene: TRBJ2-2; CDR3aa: CAWRGGGSERSNTGELFF
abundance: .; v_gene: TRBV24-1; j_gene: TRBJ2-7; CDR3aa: CATSPTPGQGRNEQYF
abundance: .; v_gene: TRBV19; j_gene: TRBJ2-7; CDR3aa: CASSIDRSPLVEQYF
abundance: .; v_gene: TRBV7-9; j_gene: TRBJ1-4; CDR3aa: CASSTSLPNEKLFF
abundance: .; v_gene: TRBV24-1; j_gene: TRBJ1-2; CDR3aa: CATSGLKTGQGNYGYTF
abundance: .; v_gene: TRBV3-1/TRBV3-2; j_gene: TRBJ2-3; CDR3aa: CASSHRDRGADTQYF
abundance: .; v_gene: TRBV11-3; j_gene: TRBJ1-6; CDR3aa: CASSFGTGGSPLHF